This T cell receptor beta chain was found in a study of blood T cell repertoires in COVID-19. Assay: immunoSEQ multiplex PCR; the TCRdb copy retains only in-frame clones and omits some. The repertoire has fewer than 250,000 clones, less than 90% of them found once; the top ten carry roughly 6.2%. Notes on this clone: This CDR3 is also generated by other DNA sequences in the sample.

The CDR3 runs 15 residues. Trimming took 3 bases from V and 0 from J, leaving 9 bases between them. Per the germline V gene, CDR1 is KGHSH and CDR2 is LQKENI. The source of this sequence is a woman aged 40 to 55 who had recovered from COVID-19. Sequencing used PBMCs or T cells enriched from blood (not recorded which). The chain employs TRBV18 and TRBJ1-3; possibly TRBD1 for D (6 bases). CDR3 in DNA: TGTGCCAGCTCACCCCTGGACAGCTCTGGAAACACCATATATTTT. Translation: CASSPLDSSGNTIYF.